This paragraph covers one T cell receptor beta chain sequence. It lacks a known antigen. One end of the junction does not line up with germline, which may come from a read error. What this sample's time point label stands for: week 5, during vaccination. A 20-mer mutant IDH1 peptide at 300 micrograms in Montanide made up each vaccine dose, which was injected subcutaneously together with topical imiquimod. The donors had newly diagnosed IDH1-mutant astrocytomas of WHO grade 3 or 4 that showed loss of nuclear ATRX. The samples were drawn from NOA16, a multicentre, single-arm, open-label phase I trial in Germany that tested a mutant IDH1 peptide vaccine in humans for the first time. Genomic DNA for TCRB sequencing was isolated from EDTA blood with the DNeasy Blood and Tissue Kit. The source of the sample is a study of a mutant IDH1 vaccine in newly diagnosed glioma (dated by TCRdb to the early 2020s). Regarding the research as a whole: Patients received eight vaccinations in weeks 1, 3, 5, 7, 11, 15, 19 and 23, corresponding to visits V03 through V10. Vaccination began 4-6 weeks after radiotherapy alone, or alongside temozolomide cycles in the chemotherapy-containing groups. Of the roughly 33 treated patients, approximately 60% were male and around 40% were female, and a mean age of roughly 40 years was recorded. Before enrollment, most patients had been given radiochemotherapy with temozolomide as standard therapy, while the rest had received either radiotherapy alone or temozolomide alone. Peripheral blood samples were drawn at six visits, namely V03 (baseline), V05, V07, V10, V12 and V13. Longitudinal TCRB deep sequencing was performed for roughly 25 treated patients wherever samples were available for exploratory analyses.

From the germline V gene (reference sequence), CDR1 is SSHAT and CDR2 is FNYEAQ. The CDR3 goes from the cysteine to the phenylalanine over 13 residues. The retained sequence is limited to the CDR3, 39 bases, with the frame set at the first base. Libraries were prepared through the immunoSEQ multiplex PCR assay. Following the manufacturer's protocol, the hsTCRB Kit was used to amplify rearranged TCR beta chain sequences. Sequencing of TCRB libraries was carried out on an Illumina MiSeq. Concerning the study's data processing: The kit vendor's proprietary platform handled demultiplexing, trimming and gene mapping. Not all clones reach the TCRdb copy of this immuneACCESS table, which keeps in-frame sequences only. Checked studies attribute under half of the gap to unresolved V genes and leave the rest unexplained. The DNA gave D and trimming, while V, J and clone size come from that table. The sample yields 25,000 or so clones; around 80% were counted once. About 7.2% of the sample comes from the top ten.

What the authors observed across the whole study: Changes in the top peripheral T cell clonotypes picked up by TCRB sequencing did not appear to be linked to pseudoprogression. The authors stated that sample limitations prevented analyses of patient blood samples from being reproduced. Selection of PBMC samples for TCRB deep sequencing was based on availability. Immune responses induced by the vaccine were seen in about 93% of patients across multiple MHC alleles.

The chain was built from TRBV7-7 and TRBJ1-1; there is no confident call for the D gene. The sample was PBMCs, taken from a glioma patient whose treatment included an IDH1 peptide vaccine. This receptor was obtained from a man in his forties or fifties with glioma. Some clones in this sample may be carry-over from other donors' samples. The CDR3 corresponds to CASSLGFYTEAFF. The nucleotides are TGTGCTAGCAGCTTAGGATTCTACACTGAAGCTTTCTTT.